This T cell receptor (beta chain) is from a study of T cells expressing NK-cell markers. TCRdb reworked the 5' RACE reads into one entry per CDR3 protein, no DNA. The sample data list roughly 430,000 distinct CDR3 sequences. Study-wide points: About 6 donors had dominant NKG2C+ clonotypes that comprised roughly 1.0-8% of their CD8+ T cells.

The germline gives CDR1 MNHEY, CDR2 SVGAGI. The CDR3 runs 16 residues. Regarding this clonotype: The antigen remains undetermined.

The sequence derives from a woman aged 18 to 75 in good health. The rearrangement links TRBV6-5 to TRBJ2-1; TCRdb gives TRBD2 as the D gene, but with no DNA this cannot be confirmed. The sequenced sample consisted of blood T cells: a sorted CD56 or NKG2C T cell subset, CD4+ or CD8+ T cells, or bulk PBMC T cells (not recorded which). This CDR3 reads CASSLGLAGPQGGQFF.